Shown below are 27 T cell receptor beta chains from a single sample sequenced in a study of cytomegalovirus exposure and HLA in healthy donors. The PCR used 60 Vbeta and 13 Jbeta primers. Repertoires were generated with immunoSEQ multiplex PCR, while TCRdb's copy carries only in-frame clones and drops some. The sample has 180,000 or so clones; approximately 80% are singletons. Sequencing was done on a sample of PBMCs. The receptors originated from a man in his late teens or twenties in good health and CMV-seronegative.

This sequence joins TRBV5-4 and TRBJ2-1; TRBD2 might be the D (6 bases). CDR1 is SGHNT, CDR2 YYREEE, per germline (reference sequence). The CDR3 has 16 residues. Trimming removed 0 bases at V and 4 bases at J, with 14 bases between. As DNA, the CDR3 is TGTGCCAGCAGCTTGGCGACGGGAGTAAGTTACAATGAGCAGTTCTTC. Its translation: CASSLATGVSYNEQFF.

This chain connects TRBV9 to TRBJ2-7, with D maybe TRBD2 (7 bases). CDR3 size: 19 residues. Per the germline V gene, CDR1 is SGDLS and CDR2 is YYNGEE. Trimming removed 2 bases from V and 0 bases from J, with 24 bases in between. CDR3 in DNA: TGTGCCAGCAGCGTGGGGGCCAGGAGCGGGGACGGAAGCTCCTACGAGCAGTACTTC. Protein sequence: CASSVGARSGDGSSYEQYF.

V usage is TRBV13 and J usage is TRBJ1-1, with 7 bases lining up with TRBD1. V lost 4 bases, J lost 5 bases, and 13 bases stayed unmatched. Per the germline V gene, CDR1 is PRHDT and CDR2 is FYEKMQ (reference sequence). The CDR3 extends over 16 amino acids. In DNA, the CDR3 is TGTGCCAGCAGCTCCGAAAGGGGGCTTGGGGGGACTGAAGCTTTCTTT. It specifies CASSSERGLGGTEAFF. Filled out from reference TRBV13 and TRBJ1-1, the complete variable domain reads AAGVIQSPRHLIKEKRETATLKCYPIPRHDTVYWYQQGPGQDPQFLISFYEKMQSDKGSIPDRFSAQQFSDYHSELNMSSLELGDSALYFCASSSERGLGGTEAFFGQGTRLTVV.

The V call is TRBV27, the J call TRBJ2-7; D unclear. The CDR3 length is 14 residues. CDR1 MNHEY and CDR2 SMNVEV come from the germline V gene (reference sequence). The V and J ends lost 5 bases and 3 bases respectively, with 14 bases between them. As DNA, the CDR3 is TGTGCCAGCAGTGCCGGGTCTGTGGGCTACGAGCAGTACTTC. Encoded protein: CASSAGSVGYEQYF.

The V gene is TRBV28, the J gene TRBJ2-1; tentative D call: TRBD2 (5 bases). The CDR3 runs 15 residues. In germline, CDR1 is MDHEN, CDR2 SYDVKM. Trimming removed 2 bases from V and 0 bases from J, with 8 bases in between. CDR3 in amino acids: CASSLSGSSYNEQFF. CDR3 in DNA: TGTGCCAGCAGTTTAAGTGGGAGCTCCTACAATGAGCAGTTCTTC.

The chain has TRBV27 and TRBJ1-6; perhaps TRBD1 as D (5 bases). Germline CDR1 and CDR2: MNHEY and SMNVEV (reference sequence). The V and J ends lost 6 bases and 10 bases respectively, with 19 bases between them. There are 15 residues in the CDR3. This CDR3 is CASRGPGVRGSPLHF. CDR3 in DNA: TGTGCCAGCAGGGGCCCCGGGGTTCGGGGGTCACCCCTCCACTTT.

The chain joins TRBV30 to TRBJ1-5; D not certain. The germline gives CDR1 GTSNPN, CDR2 SVGIG (reference sequence). This CDR3 contains 16 residues. V was pared by 0 bases and J by 0 bases, with 12 bases between. CDR3 loop: CAWSVNTVYSNQPQHF. The CDR3 bases are TGTGCCTGGAGTGTCAATACAGTTTATAGCAATCAGCCCCAGCATTTT.

The chain joins TRBV7-9 to TRBJ2-7, with TRBD2 as a possible D gene (5 bases). The CDR3 loop spans 11 amino acids. Germline V lookup: CDR1 SEHNR, CDR2 FQNEAQ (reference sequence). The V and J ends lost 7 bases and 7 bases respectively, with 11 bases between them. The chain's CDR3 is CASTGPGEQYF. The CDR3 DNA is TGTGCCAGCACCGGACCGGGGGAGCAGTACTTC.

This clone was observed a handful of times. This sequence joins TRBV4-1 and TRBJ2-5; perhaps TRBD2 as D (6 bases). This CDR3 comprises 16 residues. Germline loops: CDR1 MGHRA, CDR2 YSYEKL. Trimming pared 0 bases from V and 1 base from J, leaving 12 bases between. The CDR3 loop reads CASSQESGGAQETQYF. CDR3 nucleotides: TGCGCCAGCAGCCAAGAGAGTGGAGGGGCCCAAGAGACCCAGTACTTC.

The chain recombines TRBV6-5 with TRBJ1-3; D remains unclear. Germline V CDR1 and CDR2: MNHEY, SVGAGI. V dropped 1 base and J dropped 7 bases, with 5 bases sitting between them. The CDR3 consists of 12 residues. The CDR3 DNA reads as TGTGCCAGCAGTTACTTCCGGAACACCATATATTTT. Translation: CASSYFRNTIYF.

This clone appeared a few times. The rearrangement links TRBV30 to TRBJ2-5; a possible D gene is TRBD1 (5 bases). V was clipped by 0 bases and J by 7 bases, with 18 bases between them. The CDR3 has 15 amino acids. Germline CDR1 is GTSNPN and CDR2 is SVGIG (reference sequence). In DNA form, the CDR3 reads TGTGCCTGGAGTGTTGGGTCGGGTTCCCAGGGGACCCAGTACTTC. Translating it yields CAWSVGSGSQGTQYF.

The chain links TRBV5-1 to TRBJ2-5; 9 bases are a match to TRBD1. The better agreement between TRBJ2-7 and the DNA end casts doubt on the J call. CDR1 SGHRS and CDR2 YFSETQ come from the germline V gene. The CDR3 has 15 residues. The CDR3 here is CASSLLGQGTHEQYF. Written as DNA, the CDR3 is TGCGCCAGCAGCTTGCTGGGACAGGGAACACACGAGCAGTACTTC.

This clone was recorded only once. This chain joins TRBV28 and TRBJ1-2, with TRBD1 matching 11 bases. J gave up 0 bases and V 5 bases, and 2 bases lay outside the gene matches. Germline CDR1 and CDR2: MDHEN and SYDVKM. The CDR3 sequence is 15 residues long. The CDR3 nucleotides are TGTGCCAGCAGTGCGGACAGGGGGCCTAACTATGGCTACACCTTC. Its translation: CASSADRGPNYGYTF.

The CDR3 spells CASRSTSVNTGELFF. The CDR3 DNA follows: TGTGCCAGCAGATCCACTAGCGTCAACACCGGGGAGCTGTTTTTT. This chain uses TRBV6-5 with TRBJ2-2; 7 bases are a match to TRBD2. CDR1 is MNHEY and CDR2 is SVGAGI in the germline V gene. Trimming removed 6 bases from V and 2 bases from J; junction bases left unmatched: 6. The CDR3 loop spans 15 amino acids.

A single count supports this clone. V usage is TRBV29-1 and J usage is TRBJ1-2, with D possibly being TRBD1 (6 bases). Trimming stripped 3 bases from V and 2 bases from J, with 10 bases between. This CDR3 is built from 13 residues. The germline V gene encodes CDR1 SQVTM and CDR2 ANQGSEA. CDR3 in DNA: TGCAGCGTTGACGGGGGGCTGAACTATGGCTACACCTTC. Its translation: CSVDGGLNYGYTF.

The rearrangement joins TRBV6-5 to TRBJ1-1; unclear D gene. V lost 0 bases and J 6 bases, leaving 8 bases between the germline ends. The germline V gene has CDR1 MNHEY and CDR2 SVGAGI. The CDR3 runs 13 residues. The CDR3 sequence is CASSYSMGAEAFF. The CDR3 region has the DNA TGTGCCAGCAGTTACTCGATGGGCGCTGAAGCTTTCTTT.

The chain joins TRBV5-5 to TRBJ2-5; 9 positions agree with TRBD2. V shed 0 bases, J shed 2 bases, and the junction held 11 bases outside the gene matches. Germline loops: CDR1 SGHKS, CDR2 YYEKEE (reference sequence). The CDR3 is 18 amino acids. The CDR3 coding sequence is TGTGCCAGCAGCTTGGCCATTAGCGGGAGTAGGGGACAAGAGACCCAGTACTTC. Encoded protein: CASSLAISGSRGQETQYF.

The chain joins TRBV28 to TRBJ1-2; D is unresolved. The length of the CDR3 is 13 residues. The germline V gene has CDR1 MDHEN and CDR2 SYDVKM. V shed 2 bases and J shed 1 base, with 5 bases lying between them. The CDR3, as DNA: TGTGCCAGCAGTTTACCCGGTAACTATGGCTACACCTTC. The encoded protein is CASSLPGNYGYTF.

This chain connects TRBV11-2 to TRBJ2-7, with 10 bases fitting TRBD2. The CDR3 is 12 amino acids. V gave up 5 bases and J gave up 12 bases; unmatched junction bases: 7. Germline V gene sequence: CDR1 SGHAT, CDR2 FQNNGV. The CDR3 nucleotides read TGTGCCAGCAGCACTAGCGGGGCCCTGGGGTACTTC. Protein: CASSTSGALGYF.

The genes are TRBV28 and TRBJ1-2; 8 bases align to TRBD1. With V trimmed by 5 bases and J by 5 bases, 7 bases remained unmatched. The germline gives CDR1 MDHEN, CDR2 SYDVKM. This CDR3 has 14 residues. The CDR3 loop reads CASSPGQVEYGYTF. CDR3 sequence (DNA): TGTGCCAGCAGTCCGGGACAGGTCGAATATGGCTACACCTTC.

The genes are TRBV27 and TRBJ2-7, with a weak D call TRBD2 (6 bases). V was shortened by 0 bases and J by 0 bases, with 9 bases between the two germline ends. The CDR3 consists of 15 residues. Germline CDR1 is MNHEY and CDR2 is SMNVEV (reference sequence). This CDR3 reads CASSLSGGSSYEQYF. The DNA for the CDR3 is TGTGCCAGCAGTTTATCGGGGGGTAGCTCCTACGAGCAGTACTTC.

The chain recombines TRBV30 with TRBJ2-1, with 7 bases that match TRBD2. The CDR3 contains 14 residues. Germline lookup yields CDR1 GTSNPN and CDR2 SVGIG (reference sequence). V lost 0 bases, J lost 9 bases, and 8 bases stayed unmatched. The CDR3 sequence: CAWSVMAGVGEQFF. DNA for the CDR3: TGTGCCTGGAGTGTAATGGCGGGAGTTGGTGAGCAGTTCTTC.

This clone was recorded only once. The chain employs TRBV19 and TRBJ1-2; 8 nucleotides match TRBD1. V lost 0 bases to trimming and J lost 2 bases; unmatched junction nucleotides: 2. Looked up from germline, CDR1 is LNHDA and CDR2 is SQIVND (reference sequence). CDR3 length: 15 residues. The CDR3 region has the DNA TGTGCCAGTAGTATAGACGGACAGGGAAACTATGGCTACACCTTC. Its protein is CASSIDGQGNYGYTF.

The V gene is TRBV7-2, the J gene TRBJ2-3; D gene unclear. Germline CDR1 and CDR2: SGHTA and FQGNSA. The V gene lost 5 bases and the J gene lost 0 bases, with 9 bases spanning the gap. CDR3 length: 14 amino acids. The CDR3 protein is CASSPIASTDTQYF. In DNA form, the CDR3 reads TGTGCCAGCAGCCCGATAGCTAGCACAGATACGCAGTATTTT. The full variable domain, its missing parts supplied by reference TRBV7-2 and TRBJ2-3, is GAGVSQSPSNKVTEKGKDVELRCDPISGHTALYWYRQSLGQGLEFLIYFQGNSAPDKSGLPSDRFSAERTGGSVSTLTIQRTQQEDSAVYLCASSPIASTDTQYFGPGTRLTVL.

This sequence joins TRBV2 and TRBJ2-7; a weak D match, TRBD1 (6 bases). CDR1 is SNHLY, CDR2 FYNNEI, per germline. V was pared by 5 bases and J by 4 bases, with 15 bases between. The CDR3 has 14 residues. This chain's CDR3 is CASSTQGQGYEQYF. The CDR3 DNA reads TGTGCCAGCAGTACCCAGGGGCAAGGGTACGAGCAGTACTTC.

The genes are TRBV30 and TRBJ2-2; TRBD1 is a possible D gene (6 bases). This CDR3 is 14 amino acids long. The V gene's germline CDR1 is GTSNPN and CDR2 SVGIG (reference sequence). V was clipped by 0 bases and J by 8 bases, with 13 bases between them. The CDR3 spells CAWSVGAPSGELFF. The DNA for the CDR3 is TGTGCCTGGAGTGTGGGGGCCCCATCGGGGGAGCTGTTTTTT.

The gene calls are TRBV6-5 and TRBJ1-1; the D gene is possibly TRBD1 (5 bases). CDR1 MNHEY and CDR2 SVGAGI come from the germline V gene. V gave up 2 bases and J gave up 1 base, with 14 bases separating them. The CDR3 sequence is 16 residues long. The CDR3 protein is CASSYRGVAENTEAFF. In DNA form, the CDR3 reads TGTGCCAGCAGTTACCGGGGGGTAGCGGAGAACACTGAAGCTTTCTTT.